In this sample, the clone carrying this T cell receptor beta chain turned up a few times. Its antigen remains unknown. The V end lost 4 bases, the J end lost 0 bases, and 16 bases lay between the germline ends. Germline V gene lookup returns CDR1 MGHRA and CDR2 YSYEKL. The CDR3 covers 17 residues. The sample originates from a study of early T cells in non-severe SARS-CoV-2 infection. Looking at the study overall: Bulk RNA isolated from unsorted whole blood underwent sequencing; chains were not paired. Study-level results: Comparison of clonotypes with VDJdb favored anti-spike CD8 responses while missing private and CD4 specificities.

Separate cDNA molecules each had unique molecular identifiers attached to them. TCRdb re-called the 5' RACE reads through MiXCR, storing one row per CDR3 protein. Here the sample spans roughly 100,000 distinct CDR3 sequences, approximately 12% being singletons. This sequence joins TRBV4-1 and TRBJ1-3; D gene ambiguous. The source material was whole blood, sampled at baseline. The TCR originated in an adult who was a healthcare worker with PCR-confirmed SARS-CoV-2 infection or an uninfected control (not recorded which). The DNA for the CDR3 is TGCGCCAGCAGCCTTTTCGCAGACGGGTCCTCTGGAAACACCATATATTTT. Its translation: CASSLFADGSSGNTIYF.